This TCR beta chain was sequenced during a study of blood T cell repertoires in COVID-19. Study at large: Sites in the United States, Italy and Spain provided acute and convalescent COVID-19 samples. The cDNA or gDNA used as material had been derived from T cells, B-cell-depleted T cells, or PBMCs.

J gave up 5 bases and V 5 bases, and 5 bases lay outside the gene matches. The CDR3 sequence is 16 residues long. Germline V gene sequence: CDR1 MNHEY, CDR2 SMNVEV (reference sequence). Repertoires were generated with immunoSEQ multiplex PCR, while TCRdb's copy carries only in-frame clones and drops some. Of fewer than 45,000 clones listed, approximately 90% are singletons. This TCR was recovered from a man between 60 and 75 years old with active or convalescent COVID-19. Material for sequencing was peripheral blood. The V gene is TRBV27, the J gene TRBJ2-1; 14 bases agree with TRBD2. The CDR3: CASSQRLAGGHNEQFF. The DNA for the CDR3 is TGTGCCAGCAGTCAAAGACTAGCGGGAGGGCACAATGAGCAGTTCTTC.